The 25 T cell receptor beta chains below come from one sample, sequenced in a study of cytomegalovirus exposure and HLA in healthy donors. PCR employed 60 Vbeta and 13 Jbeta primers. Repertoires were generated with immunoSEQ multiplex PCR, while TCRdb's copy carries only in-frame clones and drops some. The profile shows approximately 200,000 clones, 60% to 80% of them singletons. The specimen was PBMCs. These receptors all stem from a woman aged 25 to 39 in good health and CMV-seropositive.

The CDR3 region is CASSLDGGRIHNEQFF. In DNA, the CDR3 is TGTGCCAGCAGCTTGGACGGCGGGAGGATCCACAATGAGCAGTTCTTC. The chain is built from TRBV5-6 and TRBJ2-1; 8 bases fit TRBD2. V shed 0 bases and J 5 bases; nucleotides not matched to a gene: 7. Germline CDR1 is SGHDT and CDR2 is YYEEEE. The CDR3 loop spans 16 amino acids. The entire variable domain, with the rest obtained from reference TRBV5-6 and TRBJ2-1, is as follows: DAGVTQSPTHLIKTRGQQVTLRCSPKSGHDTVSWYQQALGQGPQFIFQYYEEEERQRGNFPDRFSGHQFPNYSSELNVNALLLGDSALYLCASSLDGGRIHNEQFFGPGTRLTVL.

This sequence joins TRBV5-8 and TRBJ2-7; D is ambiguous. The CDR3 contains 10 residues. From germline, CDR1 is SGHTS and CDR2 YDEGEE. V gave up 6 bases and J gave up 6 bases, with 7 bases separating them. Here the CDR3 DNA reads TGTGCCAGCACACATCCCGAGCAGTACTTC. This sequence encodes CASTHPEQYF.

This clone was counted a few times. V usage is TRBV28 and J usage is TRBJ2-1; 11 bases are shared with TRBD2. There are 12 residues in the CDR3. V trimming: 6 bases; J trimming: 12 bases; junction bases outside the gene matches: 4. Looked up from germline, CDR1 is MDHEN and CDR2 is SYDVKM. The CDR3 nucleotides are TGTGCCAGCAGCTCTAGCGGGAGGTGGCAGTTCTTC. This sequence encodes CASSSSGRWQFF.

This clone was found a few times. The V and J genes are TRBV6-1 and TRBJ2-3; TRBD2 agrees at 7 bases. Unmatched junction bases numbered 4, after V lost 2 bases and J lost 2 bases. This CDR3 contains 15 residues. Germline CDR1 and CDR2: MNHNS and SASEGT. The CDR3 protein is CASSEHSGYTDTQYF. DNA of the CDR3: TGTGCCAGCAGTGAACATAGCGGGTACACAGATACGCAGTATTTT.

The chain couples TRBV5-6 to TRBJ2-7, with D uncertain. CDR1 is SGHDT, CDR2 YYEEEE, per germline. The CDR3 contains 15 residues. V was shortened by 2 bases and J by 0 bases, with 12 bases between the two germline ends. The CDR3 sequence is CASSFKPESSYEQYF. As DNA, the CDR3 is TGTGCCAGCAGCTTTAAGCCGGAGAGCTCCTACGAGCAGTACTTC. The full variable domain, completed using reference TRBV5-6 and TRBJ2-7, is DAGVTQSPTHLIKTRGQQVTLRCSPKSGHDTVSWYQQALGQGPQFIFQYYEEEERQRGNFPDRFSGHQFPNYSSELNVNALLLGDSALYLCASSFKPESSYEQYFGPGTRLTVT.

This chain joins TRBV2 and TRBJ1-5; D unclear. This CDR3 is built from 14 residues. The V end lost 4 bases, the J end lost 3 bases, and 10 bases lay between the germline ends. From germline, CDR1 is SNHLY and CDR2 FYNNEI. CDR3 amino acids: CASSVWADNQPQHF. The CDR3 nucleotides are TGTGCCAGCAGTGTATGGGCAGACAATCAGCCCCAGCATTTT.

This clone showed up just a few times. The chain combines TRBV15 with TRBJ2-5; 9 nucleotides line up with TRBD1. This CDR3 is built from 14 residues. V trimming: 5 bases; J trimming: 2 bases; junction bases outside the gene matches: 3. In germline, CDR1 is LNHNV, CDR2 YYDKDF (reference sequence). CDR3 DNA: TGTGCCACCAGCGACGGACAGGGGCAAGAGACCCAGTACTTC. It specifies CATSDGQGQETQYF.

V gene TRBV5-4 combines with J gene TRBJ2-1, with 14 nucleotides matching TRBD2. The CDR3 totals 17 residues. V was clipped by 2 bases and J by 1 base; unmatched bases: 2. The germline V gene has CDR1 SGHNT and CDR2 YYREEE (reference sequence). The CDR3 DNA follows: TGTGCCAGCAGCTTAGGACTAGCGGGAGGTTCCTACAATGAGCAGTTCTTC. It encodes CASSLGLAGGSYNEQFF.

The chain carries TRBV14 and TRBJ2-7, with 7 nucleotides matching TRBD2. This CDR3 is built from 19 residues. Germline loops: CDR1 SGHDN, CDR2 FVKESK. The junction had 18 bases not matched to a gene; V was cut back by 4 bases and J by 0 bases. For the CDR3, the DNA is TGTGCCAGCAGCCTTCCTATTGAGGCTAGCGGACGGGGCTCCTACGAGCAGTACTTC. It codes for CASSLPIEASGRGSYEQYF.

In its sample, this clone was seen a few times. V gene TRBV6-5 combines with J gene TRBJ1-1; D gene unclear. Trimming removed 7 bases at V and 10 bases at J, with 10 bases between. The germline V gene encodes CDR1 MNHEY and CDR2 SVGAGI. This CDR3 has 10 amino acids. Here the CDR3 reads CASTPARAFF. The CDR3 DNA sequence: TGTGCCAGCACCCCAGCGAGAGCTTTCTTT.

This rearrangement joins TRBV27 to TRBJ2-7; the match to TRBD1 covers 8 bases. V was pared by 6 bases and J by 3 bases, with 4 bases of the junction left unmatched. Germline CDR1 is MNHEY and CDR2 is SMNVEV (reference sequence). This CDR3 region has 13 residues. The CDR3 nucleotides read TGTGCCAGCAGCGGACAGGGCCACTACGAGCAGTACTTC. Residues: CASSGQGHYEQYF.

The table lists this clone with a count of one. J is TRBJ1-5 and V is TRBV7-9, with a possible D match to TRBD1 (5 bases). The CDR3 contains 15 residues. Germline lookup yields CDR1 SEHNR and CDR2 FQNEAQ (reference sequence). V lost 4 bases, J lost 3 bases, and 13 bases lay in between. The CDR3 coding sequence is TGTGCCAGCAGCTCCACCGGGGGTCCCAATCAGCCCCAGCATTTT. It translates to CASSSTGGPNQPQHF.

This sequence joins TRBV28 and TRBJ1-2; D gene ambiguous. V was clipped by 1 base and J by 3 bases, with 9 bases between them. Germline CDR1 reads MDHEN; CDR2 reads SYDVKM. This CDR3 comprises 14 residues. The CDR3 spells CASSLFFGDYGYTF. In DNA form, the CDR3 reads TGTGCCAGCAGTTTATTTTTCGGGGACTATGGCTACACCTTC.

This sequence joins TRBV6-1 and TRBJ2-5, with 7 nucleotides matching TRBD1. The J call is doubtful: the DNA matches TRBJ2-7 better. Germline V gene lookup returns CDR1 MNHNS and CDR2 SASEGT. The CDR3 runs 13 residues. In nucleotides, the CDR3 is TGTGCCAGCAGCAGGGGGTGGACCTACGAGCAGTACTTC. This translates into CASSRGWTYEQYF.

V usage is TRBV5-1 and J usage is TRBJ1-1, with a tentative D call TRBD1 (5 bases). CDR1 and CDR2 (germline): SGHRS, YFSETQ. Trimming took off 2 bases at V and 1 base at J, with 12 bases between the two ends. This CDR3 comprises 15 residues. CDR3 sequence: CASSFGGGQNTEAFF. CDR3 bases: TGCGCCAGCAGCTTCGGGGGGGGTCAGAACACTGAAGCTTTCTTT.

The chain links TRBV9 to TRBJ2-1; 9 bases are shared with TRBD2. CDR1 SGDLS and CDR2 YYNGEE come from the germline V gene. The length of the CDR3 is 15 residues. The ends lost 0 bases at V and 9 bases at J; junction bases unmatched: 7. CDR3 nucleotide sequence: TGTGCCAGCAGCGTAGATAGCGGGAGTAGAGCTGAGCAGTTCTTC. Protein sequence: CASSVDSGSRAEQFF.

The chain uses TRBV4-1 and TRBJ2-2; TRBD1 matches 7 bases. Germline CDR1 and CDR2: MGHRA and YSYEKL. The CDR3 runs 18 residues. After removal of 4 bases from V and 0 bases from J, the junction contained 11 bases not matched to a gene. Written as DNA, the CDR3 is TGCGCCAGCAGCCTCGAGGGACAGAGCAGCGCGAACACCGGGGAGCTGTTTTTT. Amino acids: CASSLEGQSSANTGELFF.

The rearrangement links TRBV7-9 to TRBJ2-5, with D possibly TRBD1 on 7 matching bases. Germline V gives CDR1 SEHNR, CDR2 FQNEAQ (reference sequence). The CDR3 contains 16 residues. Between the trimmed V and J ends, which lost 6 bases and 2 bases, there was a span of 19 bases. The CDR3 DNA reads as TGTGCCAGCAGTCCGACCGGGGGACAGTTTCAAGAGACCCAGTACTTC. Residues: CASSPTGGQFQETQYF.

This chain connects TRBV19 to TRBJ1-1; unclear D gene. The V gene lost 7 bases and the J gene lost 0 bases, with 15 bases spanning the gap. CDR3 length: 15 residues. Germline loops: CDR1 LNHDA, CDR2 SQIVND (reference sequence). The DNA of the CDR3 is TGTGCCAGTAACACAATCGACTGGATGAACACTGAAGCTTTCTTT. As protein: CASNTIDWMNTEAFF.

J is TRBJ2-1 and V is TRBV6-1; D uncertain. Germline loops: CDR1 MNHNS, CDR2 SASEGT. Trimming removed 5 bases from V and 2 bases from J, with 10 bases in between. The CDR3 extends over 14 amino acids. DNA for the CDR3: TGTGCCAGCAGTTTACTCTTCGCCTACAATGAGCAGTTCTTC. It yields the protein CASSLLFAYNEQFF.

V and J are TRBV7-2 and TRBJ2-4; unclear D gene. The V end lost 1 base, the J end lost 3 bases, and 16 bases lay between the germline ends. Germline V gives CDR1 SGHTA, CDR2 FQGNSA. The CDR3 runs to 17 residues. CDR3 loop: CASSLEVAAASKNIQYF. CDR3 coding DNA: TGTGCCAGCAGCTTAGAGGTCGCGGCAGCTAGCAAAAACATTCAGTACTTC.

The J gene is TRBJ1-1, the V gene TRBV28; maybe TRBD1 (5 bases). The CDR3 sequence is 14 residues long. Germline assignment: CDR1 MDHEN and CDR2 SYDVKM. Trimming removed 7 bases at V and 1 base at J, with 13 bases between. The CDR3 here is CASNQRQGNTEAFF. CDR3 bases: TGTGCCAGCAACCAACGGCAGGGGAACACTGAAGCTTTCTTT.

Worth noting for this clone: One end of the junction is discordant with germline, which a read error may explain. The chain couples TRBV7-7 to TRBJ2-1, with TRBD2 identical over 8 bases. Germline values: CDR1 SSHAT, CDR2 FNYEAQ (reference sequence). The CDR3 has 15 residues. DNA for the CDR3: TGTGCTAGCAGCCCGAGCGGGAGCGCTACAGATGAGCAGTTCTTC. This sequence encodes CASSPSGSATDEQFF.

V gene TRBV7-9 combines with J gene TRBJ1-1; D may be TRBD1 (6 bases). Looked up from germline, CDR1 is SEHNR and CDR2 is FQNEAQ (reference sequence). Trimming removed 5 bases from V and 0 bases from J, with 13 bases in between. CDR3 length: 15 amino acids. The CDR3 spells CASSEQGGMNTEAFF. CDR3 coding DNA: TGTGCCAGCAGCGAACAGGGTGGTATGAACACTGAAGCTTTCTTT.

The rearrangement links TRBV15 to TRBJ1-4, with 9 positions matching TRBD1. The V segment lost 2 bases and the J segment 1 base; nucleotides outside the gene matches: 2. Germline V gives CDR1 LNHNV, CDR2 YYDKDF (reference sequence). The length of the CDR3 is 16 residues. The CDR3 DNA reads TGTGCCACCAGCAGATCGGGACAGGGAACTAATGAAAAACTGTTTTTT. It translates to CATSRSGQGTNEKLFF. The full variable domain, rest sourced from reference TRBV15 and TRBJ1-4, is DAMVIQNPRYQVTQFGKPVTLSCSQTLNHNVMYWYQQKSSQAPKLLFHYYDKDFNNEADTPDNFQSRRPNTSFCFLDIRSPGLGDTAMYLCATSRSGQGTNEKLFFGSGTQLSVL.